The 10 T cell receptor beta chains listed next were all sequenced from one sample in a study of T cells in Graves' hyperthyroidism and ophthalmopathy (dated by TCRdb to about 2019). The library was prepared using multiplex PCR. TCRdb names Illumina HiSeq 2000 as the instrument used. The TCR beta CDR3 regions were amplified from the RNA transcripts. For the first round of RT-PCR on the TCR CDR3, the HTBI primer set was used together with the Qiagen OneStep RT-PCR kit. TCRdb itself trimmed the public reads at Q25 with fastp, ran MiXCR and retained productive beta chains. Each entry is one CDR3 protein sequence, shown with its most common DNA and genes. The sample includes approximately 410,000 distinct CDR3 sequences, with about 15% observed a single time. The ten largest clones take up approximately 13% of the sample. Sequences were obtained from blood. These receptors were taken from a man aged 18-30 years with Graves' ophthalmopathy.

This clonotype was recorded a few times. This chain links TRBV10-1 with TRBJ1-3; no clear D. The CDR3 has 13 residues. V lost 4 bases and J lost 9, with 13 bases in between. Germline V gives CDR1 WNHNN, CDR2 SYGVQD (reference sequence). CDR3 sequence: CASSGTPLGTIYF. CDR3 coding DNA: TGCGCCAGCAGTGGGACCCCTTTAGGCACCATATATTTT.

This clonotype has more than one count but fewer than ten. The V and J genes are TRBV18 and TRBJ1-3; D unclear. In germline, CDR1 is KGHSH, CDR2 LQKENI. V was cut by 2 bases and J by 10 bases, with 12 bases left in between. The CDR3 has 13 residues. The CDR3 loop is CASSPEDRGTIYF. The CDR3 DNA sequence: TGTGCCAGCTCACCAGAGGACCGAGGAACCATATATTTT.

This clonotype was seen only a few times. The chain combines TRBV19 with TRBJ2-2; possibly TRBD1 or TRBD2 for D (6 bases each). The V gene's germline CDR1 is LNHDA and CDR2 SQIVND (reference sequence). Trimming left V 5 bases short and J 5 bases short, with 15 bases between. The CDR3 covers 15 residues. CDR3 in DNA: TGTGCCAGTAGTTCTTCAGGGGCGGGGACCGGGGAGCTGTTTTTT. This codes for CASSSSGAGTGELFF.

This clonotype showed up many times. V is TRBV11-3 and J is TRBJ2-7; D tentatively reads TRBD1 or TRBD2 (6 bases each). CDR3 size: 14 residues. Germline V gene lookup returns CDR1 SGHNT and CDR2 YENEEA. Trimming cost V 5 bases and J 3 bases, with 14 bases left between them. The CDR3 nucleotides read TGTGCCAGCAGCCCCCGGGGGCAGCACTACGAGCAGTACTTC. Protein: CASSPRGQHYEQYF.

This clonotype was detected ten times or more. The rearrangement links TRBV5-6 to TRBJ2-7, with 7 bases matching TRBD2. V trimming: 0 bases; J trimming: 2 bases; junction bases outside the gene matches: 14. CDR1 and CDR2 (germline): SGHDT, YYEEEE. This CDR3 spans 18 amino acids. CDR3 sequence (DNA): TGTGCCAGCAGCTTGGCCAGCGGGGTAGGGCGGCATGCCTACGAGCAGTACTTC. It translates to CASSLASGVGRHAYEQYF.

This clonotype was seen at least ten times. The J gene is TRBJ2-3, the V gene TRBV3-1; TRBD2 agrees at 10 bases. The V gene's germline CDR1 is LGHDT and CDR2 YNNKEL (reference sequence). The CDR3 extends over 15 amino acids. The J segment lost 5 bases and the V segment lost 4 bases, leaving 6 bases of the junction unmatched. CDR3 region: CASSLRVAGGDTQYF. As DNA, the CDR3 is TGTGCCAGCAGCCTTAGAGTAGCGGGGGGAGATACGCAGTATTTT.

This clonotype was detected ten times or more. The V gene is TRBV27, the J gene TRBJ2-1; 8 positions match TRBD1. J lost 4 bases, V lost 4 bases, and 3 bases had no gene match. CDR3 length: 14 residues. The V gene's germline CDR1 is MNHEY and CDR2 SMNVEV (reference sequence). Here the CDR3 reads CASSSRDRYNEQFF. The CDR3 DNA reads as TGTGCCAGCAGTTCCCGGGACAGGTACAATGAGCAGTTCTTC.

As to this clonotype: This may come from a read error, since a much larger clone is one base off. This rearrangement joins TRBV7-9 to TRBJ2-7; no firm D call. V shed 5 bases and J shed 4 bases, with 6 bases lying between them. Germline V gene data show CDR1 as SEHNR and CDR2 as FQNEAQ (reference sequence). The CDR3 runs 11 residues. The CDR3 DNA sequence: TGTGCCAGCAGCCCGATTTACGAGCAGTACTTC. Its protein is CASSPIYEQYF.

This clonotype was seen repeatedly, ten times or more. The gene calls are TRBV5-1 and TRBJ2-1, with 9 positions matching TRBD2. V gave up 4 bases and J gave up 6 bases; unmatched junction bases: 8. The germline gives CDR1 SGHRS, CDR2 YFSETQ. The CDR3 runs to 15 residues. CDR3 protein: CASSPGLASANEQFF. The CDR3 nucleotides read TGCGCCAGCAGCCCGGGACTAGCCTCGGCCAATGAGCAGTTCTTC.

This clonotype was picked up many times. The genes are TRBV13 and TRBJ1-1; no clear D. The CDR3 sequence is 14 residues long. Trimming stripped 5 bases from V and 1 base from J, with 11 bases between. The germline CDR1 and CDR2 sequences are PRHDT and FYEKMQ (reference sequence). The CDR3 loop is CASSQEGRNTEAFF. The CDR3 region has the DNA TGTGCCAGCAGCCAGGAGGGAAGGAACACTGAAGCTTTCTTT.